Shown below are 8 T cell receptor beta chains from a single sample sequenced in a study of blood T cell repertoires in COVID-19. Only in-frame clones appear in the TCRdb table, and some are missing; sequencing was by immunoSEQ multiplex PCR. The table lists around 700,000 clones, 75% to 90% of them singletons, with over 0.2% in the top ten. What was sequenced was peripheral blood. All receptors come from a woman between 18 and 29 years old with acute or convalescent COVID-19.

The CDR3 DNA sequence: TGTGCCAGCGGGAGGAACAATCAGCCCCAGCATTTT. This codes for CASGRNNQPQHF. This sequence joins TRBV6-5 and TRBJ1-5; D call uncertain. Germline V gene data show CDR1 as MNHEY and CDR2 as SVGAGI. The ends were cut back, 8 bases at V and 3 bases at J, with 8 bases in the middle. This CDR3 spans 12 amino acids.

As DNA, the CDR3 is TGTGCCAGTCGTAGGGATGGGGGGAGCTCCTACAATGAGCAGTTCTTC. Translation: CASRRDGGSSYNEQFF. V usage is TRBV19 and J usage is TRBJ2-1, with a weak D call TRBD2 (6 bases). V shed 8 bases and J shed 0 bases, with 17 bases lying between them. Germline V CDR1 and CDR2: LNHDA, SQIVND (reference sequence). CDR3 length: 16 residues.

DNA of the CDR3: TGTGCCAGCAGAGAGACAGGGGTGGTGAATGAGCAGTTCTTC. It translates to CASRETGVVNEQFF. V usage is TRBV2 and J usage is TRBJ2-1; 8 bases map to TRBD1. The CDR3 runs to 14 residues. V was pared by 6 bases and J by 7 bases, with 8 bases of the junction left unmatched. In germline, CDR1 is SNHLY, CDR2 FYNNEI.

The chain combines TRBV6-5 with TRBJ1-1, with 9 bases that match TRBD1. The germline CDR1 and CDR2 sequences are MNHEY and SVGAGI. The CDR3 has 14 residues. J gave up 4 bases and V 8 bases, and 8 bases lay outside the gene matches. The CDR3 reads CASHTQGASTEAFF. The CDR3 region has the DNA TGTGCCAGCCATACACAGGGGGCATCCACTGAAGCTTTCTTT.

V and J are TRBV18 and TRBJ1-4; 9 positions match TRBD1. This CDR3 contains 16 residues. Germline-derived CDR1 and CDR2 are KGHSH and LQKENI. V lost 4 bases to trimming and J lost 10 bases; unmatched junction nucleotides: 13. The CDR3 spells CASSQPIRDRELKLFF. Written as DNA, the CDR3 is TGTGCCAGCTCACAGCCTATCCGGGACAGGGAATTAAAACTGTTTTTT.

This clone was counted once. The J gene is TRBJ1-5, the V gene TRBV24-1; 9 nucleotides match TRBD1. The V and J ends lost 3 bases and 0 bases, in that order; junction bases with no gene match: 8. This CDR3 contains 18 residues. CDR1 and CDR2 from the germline V gene are KGHDR and SFDVKD. Here the CDR3 DNA reads TGTGCCACCAGTGATGACAGGGGGGCTTTTAATAGCAATCAGCCCCAGCATTTT. Residues: CATSDDRGAFNSNQPQHF.

The chain has TRBV5-4 and TRBJ1-2, with 7 bases lining up with TRBD1. This CDR3 has 15 amino acids. Germline assignment: CDR1 SGHNT and CDR2 YYREEE (reference sequence). V lost 0 bases and J lost 8; bases outside the gene matches: 10. The CDR3 nucleotides read TGTGCCAGCAGCTTGGCCGGGACAGCTGTGGAGGGCTACACCTTC. It translates to CASSLAGTAVEGYTF.

V and J are TRBV5-8 and TRBJ1-1; D not certain. The V gene lost 3 bases and the J gene lost 1 base, with 10 bases spanning the gap. The CDR3 sequence is 14 residues long. CDR1 SGHTS and CDR2 YDEGEE come from the germline V gene. CDR3 loop: CASSWRRSNTEAFF. Written as DNA, the CDR3 is TGTGCCAGCAGCTGGCGGCGGTCGAACACTGAAGCTTTCTTT.